The 8 T cell receptor beta chains below all came from one sample that was sequenced in a study of blood T cells in healthy people across ages. A second 7 to 11 cycle PCR used barcoded and J-beta primers. TCRdb processed the 5' RACE reads anew with MiXCR; each CDR3 protein has one entry. The data contain 550,000 to 750,000 distinct CDR3 sequences, more than 20% of them singletons. Sequencing input: blood. The receptor set was obtained from a man in his sixties or seventies in good health.

The rearrangement joins TRBV29-1 to TRBJ2-2, with D maybe TRBD2 (7 bases). Trimming left V 4 bases short and J 7 bases short, with 22 bases between. In germline, CDR1 is SQVTM, CDR2 ANQGSEA. This CDR3 has 16 amino acids. In DNA form, the CDR3 reads TGCAGCGTTGGCCCTACTAGCGCCGGAGGGGGCGGGGAGCTGTTTTTT. This codes for CSVGPTSAGGGGELFF.

This clonotype was counted only a few times. The chain joins TRBV24-1 to TRBJ1-5, with 9 bases lining up with TRBD1. CDR1 and CDR2 (germline): KGHDR, SFDVKD. Losses at the gene ends were 4 bases for V and 4 bases for J; bases not matched to a gene: 4. CDR3 length: 15 amino acids. CDR3 loop: CATSESGQGNQPQHF. CDR3 DNA: TGTGCCACCAGTGAGTCGGGACAGGGAAATCAGCCCCAGCATTTT.

The CDR3 loop reads CASSSFQGPADTQYF. Written as DNA, the CDR3 is TGTGCCAGCAGTTCTTTTCAGGGCCCGGCAGATACGCAGTATTTT. This chain joins TRBV7-9 and TRBJ2-3, with D perhaps matching TRBD1 (5 bases). CDR1 SEHNR and CDR2 FQNEAQ come from the germline V gene (reference sequence). The CDR3 runs 15 residues. V dropped 6 bases and J dropped 4 bases, with 17 bases sitting between them.

This rearrangement joins TRBV11-1 to TRBJ2-5; possibly TRBD1 for D (6 bases). The CDR3 runs 15 residues. The germline V gene has CDR1 SGHAT and CDR2 FQDESV (reference sequence). The V end was cut by 5 bases, the J end by 2 bases, with 15 bases between. The CDR3: CASSPNRVLQETQYF. The DNA for the CDR3 is TGTGCCAGCAGCCCGAACAGGGTTTTACAAGAGACCCAGTACTTC.

This sequence joins TRBV20-1 and TRBJ2-1; D perhaps matches TRBD2 (6 bases). Trimming took off 0 bases at V and 8 bases at J, with 11 bases between the two ends. CDR1 DFQATT and CDR2 SNEGSKA come from the germline V gene (reference sequence). The CDR3 consists of 13 residues. The CDR3 DNA is TGCAGTGCTAGAGATGCCAGGGAGGATGAGCAGTTCTTC. It is translated as CSARDAREDEQFF.

V gene TRBV5-1 combines with J gene TRBJ2-3, with TRBD2 identical over 7 bases. The V and J ends lost 0 bases and 8 bases, in that order; junction bases with no gene match: 9. The germline gives CDR1 SGHRS, CDR2 YFSETQ. This CDR3 comprises 15 residues. The CDR3 sequence: CASSLESSGTGTQYF. The CDR3 region has the DNA TGCGCCAGCAGCTTGGAGTCTAGCGGTACTGGTACGCAGTATTTT.

This clonotype was detected only a few times. The chain joins TRBV7-2 to TRBJ2-7, with TRBD2 matching 7 bases. Per germline, CDR1 SGHTA and CDR2 FQGNSA. The ends lost 1 base at V and 6 bases at J; junction bases unmatched: 6. The CDR3 is 14 amino acids. CDR3 residues: CASSLGGSVGEQYF. CDR3 DNA sequence: TGTGCCAGCAGCTTAGGCGGGAGCGTCGGCGAGCAGTACTTC. Based on the CDR3 plus reference TRBV7-2 and TRBJ2-7, the full variable domain is GAGVSQSPSNKVTEKGKDVELRCDPISGHTALYWYRQSLGQGLEFLIYFQGNSAPDKSGLPSDRFSAERTGGSVSTLTIQRTQQEDSAVYLCASSLGGSVGEQYFGPGTRLTVT.

This clonotype was detected only a few times. The J gene is TRBJ2-7, the V gene TRBV7-2; a possible D gene is TRBD2 (6 bases). Trimming took off 1 base at V and 3 bases at J, with 13 bases between the two ends. The germline CDR1 and CDR2 sequences are SGHTA and FQGNSA. This CDR3 contains 15 residues. In nucleotides, the CDR3 is TGTGCCAGCAGCTTAGAAAGGACTACCTACTACGAGCAGTACTTC. It specifies CASSLERTTYYEQYF.